This entry features one T cell receptor beta chain sequence. The antigen remains unidentified. A read error may explain this, as a much larger clone is one base away. The sample belongs to a study of breast tumors, draining lymph nodes, adjacent tissues. TCRdb reanalysed the multiplex PCR reads using MiXCR and keeps one entry per CDR3 protein. The table shows under 20,000 distinct CDR3 sequences, with approximately 41% occurring only once. The CDR3 totals 15 residues. Germline V CDR1 and CDR2: SGDLS, YYNGEE. Broader study findings: Data only fit, rather than demonstrated, lymph node origin of most tumor T cells. Findings are consistent with lymph node origin and intratumoral expansion of most tumor T cells. Compared with lymph nodes, tumors were less diverse; compared with nontumor tissue, more. Compared with basal-like, luminal-like tumors shared significantly more repertoire with nontumor tissue.

The clonotype comes from a female donor with breast cancer. Some clones in this sample may be carry-over from other donors' samples. This chain links TRBV9 with TRBJ2-1; 8 bases are a match to TRBD1. Sequencing was carried out using breast tumor tissue. The CDR3 reads CASSSDRGSYNEPFF. The DNA of the CDR3 is TGTGCCAGCAGCTCCGACAGGGGCTCCTACAATGAGCCGTTCTTC.